Below are 29 T cell receptor beta chains sequenced from a single sample in a study of blood T cells in healthy people across ages. Sample-barcoded 5' priming and a J-beta primer mix drove a second PCR of 7 to 11 cycles. TCRdb passed the 5' RACE reads through MiXCR, listing each CDR3 protein once. This sample yields more than 550,000 distinct CDR3 sequences, of which 22% are seen a single time; 22% belongs to the top ten. The sample consisted of blood. Receptors originate from a man aged 70-80 years in good health.

As for this clonotype: A read error is possible here, since a much larger clone lies one base away. The CDR3 coding sequence is TGTGCCAGCAGGGGACAGCATAATTCACCCCTCCACTTT. This encodes CASRGQHNSPLHF. The V and J genes are TRBV25-1 and TRBJ1-6; 7 positions match TRBD1. CDR3 size: 13 residues. Germline-derived CDR1 and CDR2 are MGHDK and SYGVNS. The V gene end was trimmed by 6 bases and the J gene end by 5 bases; junction bases not matched to a gene: 1.

This clonotype was seen at least ten times. The V call is TRBV7-8, the J call TRBJ2-4; D may be TRBD1 (6 bases). Per germline, CDR1 SGHVS and CDR2 FQNEAQ. With 1 base removed from V and 5 bases from J, the gap between germline ends came to 9 bases. This CDR3 region has 14 residues. This chain's CDR3 is CASSLGTVQNIQYF. The CDR3 DNA reads as TGTGCCAGCAGCTTAGGGACAGTACAAAACATTCAGTACTTC.

This clonotype was seen more than once but under ten times. V and J are TRBV20-1 and TRBJ1-5; D is possibly TRBD1 (6 bases). V was trimmed by 0 bases and J by 3 bases, leaving 15 bases between them. Germline CDR1 DFQATT, CDR2 SNEGSKA (reference sequence). CDR3 size: 16 residues. The CDR3 bases are TGCAGTGCTAGAGATCCGACAGGCGGCCCCAATCAGCCCCAGCATTTT. This gives the protein CSARDPTGGPNQPQHF.

This clonotype was recorded a few times. The V call is TRBV5-1, the J call TRBJ2-1, with 10 bases aligning to TRBD2. Germline loops: CDR1 SGHRS, CDR2 YFSETQ. This CDR3 region has 15 residues. Losses at the gene ends were 4 bases for V and 5 bases for J; bases not matched to a gene: 6. This chain's CDR3 is CASSQGTSVNNEQFF. In nucleotides, the CDR3 is TGCGCCAGCAGCCAAGGGACTAGCGTCAACAATGAGCAGTTCTTC.

This clonotype has a single count. The V call is TRBV20-1, the J call TRBJ2-1; 11 nucleotides line up with TRBD2. In germline, CDR1 is DFQATT, CDR2 SNEGSKA (reference sequence). There are 18 residues in the CDR3. J lost 9 bases, V lost 6 bases, and 22 bases had no gene match. CDR3 protein: CSAEPPGLAVSEGGEQFF. The CDR3 nucleotides read TGCAGTGCCGAACCCCCGGGACTAGCGGTTTCAGAGGGCGGTGAGCAGTTCTTC.

This chain joins TRBV5-5 and TRBJ2-1, with D maybe TRBD2 (6 bases). The CDR3 covers 16 residues. Trimming cost V 4 bases and J 5 bases, with 19 bases left between them. Germline V gene data show CDR1 as SGHKS and CDR2 as YYEKEE (reference sequence). The DNA of the CDR3 is TGTGCCAGCAGCGCAAATAGCGGAAGAGGTAACAATGAGCAGTTCTTC. It specifies CASSANSGRGNNEQFF.

The chain recombines TRBV10-1 with TRBJ1-2; D not certain. CDR1 WNHNN and CDR2 SYGVQD come from the germline V gene (reference sequence). The CDR3 is 13 residues long. Trimming shortened V by 4 bases and J by 14 bases, and 20 bases separated the two germline ends. CDR3 amino acids: CASSAVLGRSPTF. Here the CDR3 DNA reads TGCGCCAGCAGTGCCGTTCTCGGACGGAGCCCAACCTTC.

J is TRBJ2-3 and V is TRBV18; 11 bases match TRBD2. J gave up 2 bases and V 2 bases, and 3 bases lay outside the gene matches. The CDR3 contains 16 residues. Germline-derived CDR1 and CDR2 are KGHSH and LQKENI. The CDR3 DNA follows: TGTGCCAGCTCACCAACTAGCGGGAGAAACACAGATACGCAGTATTTT. It is translated as CASSPTSGRNTDTQYF.

This chain uses TRBV7-2 with TRBJ2-1; D may be TRBD1 (6 bases). This CDR3 has 15 residues. With 3 bases removed from V and 2 bases from J, the gap between germline ends came to 11 bases. Germline V gene sequence: CDR1 SGHTA, CDR2 FQGNSA. CDR3 DNA sequence: TGTGCCAGCAGCTTTCCAGCAGGGGCCTACAATGAGCAGTTCTTC. It translates to CASSFPAGAYNEQFF.

The sample holds a few counts of this clonotype. The chain links TRBV20-1 to TRBJ2-1; D gene ambiguous. Trimming took off 1 base at V and 5 bases at J, with 12 bases between the two ends. In germline, CDR1 is DFQATT, CDR2 SNEGSKA (reference sequence). This CDR3 has 14 residues. CDR3 sequence: CSARGPAEHNEQFF. The CDR3 DNA is TGCAGTGCTAGAGGCCCGGCGGAGCACAATGAGCAGTTCTTC.

This clonotype was counted many times. CDR3 in DNA: TGTGCCACCAGTGACACCGGAATCAATGAGCAGTTCTTC. It specifies CATSDTGINEQFF. The J gene is TRBJ2-1, the V gene TRBV24-1; D not certain. Trimming removed 4 bases from V and 6 bases from J, with 9 bases in between. The CDR3 is 13 amino acids. Germline V gene data show CDR1 as KGHDR and CDR2 as SFDVKD.

This clonotype was counted a few times. The DNA for the CDR3 is TGTGCCAGCAGCGTGTCAGCGGGAGCCATCTACAATGAGCAGTTCTTC. This sequence encodes CASSVSAGAIYNEQFF. The chain recombines TRBV9 with TRBJ2-1; 8 nucleotides align to TRBD2. CDR3 length: 16 amino acids. With 2 bases clipped from V and 3 bases from J, the junction kept 7 bases outside the gene matches. Germline CDR1 SGDLS, CDR2 YYNGEE.

V gene TRBV20-1 combines with J gene TRBJ1-1, with unresolved D. The V end was cut by 6 bases, the J end by 1 base, with 18 bases between. The CDR3 extends over 15 amino acids. CDR1 and CDR2 (germline): DFQATT, SNEGSKA (reference sequence). The CDR3 reads CSAVRIAQENTEAFF. CDR3 sequence (DNA): TGCAGTGCGGTTCGTATAGCGCAGGAGAACACTGAAGCTTTCTTT.

This rearrangement joins TRBV9 to TRBJ1-2, with D unclear. Trimming left V 5 bases short and J 8 bases short, with 10 bases between. Germline V lookup: CDR1 SGDLS, CDR2 YYNGEE. The CDR3 has 11 residues. CDR3 DNA sequence: TGTGCCAGCAGAACGTCCCGGGGCTACACCTTC. It codes for CASRTSRGYTF.

There are a few counts of this clonotype. This chain connects TRBV20-1 to TRBJ1-6; no definite D call. Looked up from germline, CDR1 is DFQATT and CDR2 is SNEGSKA (reference sequence). V was trimmed by 6 bases and J by 2 bases, leaving 11 bases between them. The CDR3 is made up of 14 amino acids. The CDR3 region has the DNA TGCAGTGCCAAGCAGTCCCCCTATAATTCACCCCTCCACTTT. It is translated as CSAKQSPYNSPLHF.

This clonotype was observed a handful of times. The J gene is TRBJ2-6, the V gene TRBV20-1, with D perhaps TRBD2 (5 bases). This CDR3 spans 15 amino acids. Germline V CDR1 and CDR2: DFQATT, SNEGSKA (reference sequence). V was clipped by 3 bases and J by 1 base, with 10 bases between them. CDR3 sequence reads: CSASGELSGANVLTF. The CDR3 DNA reads as TGCAGTGCTAGCGGGGAACTTTCTGGGGCCAACGTCCTGACTTTC.

V gene TRBV19 combines with J gene TRBJ1-6; D ambiguous. V lost 2 bases and J 6 bases, leaving 14 bases between the germline ends. Germline V CDR1 and CDR2: LNHDA, SQIVND (reference sequence). The CDR3 has 16 residues. CDR3 in DNA: TGTGCCAGTAGTATAATGACGATTTGGAGTAATTCACCCCTCCACTTT. It codes for CASSIMTIWSNSPLHF.

The gene calls are TRBV12-3 or TRBV12-4 and TRBJ2-5, with 9 bases aligning to TRBD2. TRBJ2-1 matches the DNA end more closely, so the J call is doubtful. This CDR3 has 15 amino acids. The chain's CDR3 is CASSKGTSFGNEQFF. CDR3 DNA sequence: TGTGCCAGCAGTAAGGGGACTAGCTTTGGGAATGAGCAGTTCTTC.

V usage is TRBV29-1 and J usage is TRBJ2-5, with 14 bases fitting TRBD2. The CDR3 is 18 residues long. The germline V gene has CDR1 SQVTM and CDR2 ANQGSEA. With 7 bases clipped from V and 0 bases from J, the junction kept 13 bases outside the gene matches. CDR3: CSARSGTSGSWYQETQYF. Here the CDR3 DNA reads TGCAGCGCCCGTTCCGGGACTAGCGGGAGTTGGTACCAAGAGACCCAGTACTTC. Variable domain in full (rest from reference TRBV29-1 and TRBJ2-5): SAVISQKPSRDICQRGTSLTIQCQVDSQVTMMFWYRQQPGQSLTLIATANQGSEATYESGFVIDKFPISRPNLTFSTLTVSNMSPEDSSIYLCSARSGTSGSWYQETQYFGPGTRLLVL.

The chain joins TRBV19 to TRBJ2-7; D is unclear. The V end lost 7 bases, the J end lost 3 bases, and 13 bases lay between the germline ends. This CDR3 has 13 amino acids. Germline CDR1 is LNHDA and CDR2 is SQIVND (reference sequence). In DNA, the CDR3 is TGTGCCAGTAACGATCCCAATCTCTACGAGCAGTACGTC. It specifies CASNDPNLYEQYV.

This clonotype occurred a few times. This rearrangement joins TRBV12-3 or TRBV12-4 to TRBJ1-3; possibly TRBD1 for D (5 bases). The CDR3 sequence is 15 residues long. Trimming left V 3 bases short and J 4 bases short, with 13 bases between. The DNA of the CDR3 is TGTGCCAGCAGTTTTATCGGGGGGATCGGAAACACCATATATTTT. It encodes CASSFIGGIGNTIYF.

This clonotype was observed a few times. The V call is TRBV29-1, the J call TRBJ1-2; the D is unclear. Trimming removed 3 bases at V and 4 bases at J, with 12 bases between. The germline V gene encodes CDR1 SQVTM and CDR2 ANQGSEA. This CDR3 has 13 amino acids. The CDR3 region has the DNA TGCAGCGTTGATGAGGGCGCAGTCTATGGCTACACCTTC. Translated: CSVDEGAVYGYTF.

This chain connects TRBV9 to TRBJ2-5, with a weak D call TRBD1 (6 bases). The V gene's germline CDR1 is SGDLS and CDR2 YYNGEE. The CDR3 spans 13 residues. V was shortened by 2 bases and J by 5 bases, with 10 bases between the two germline ends. Here the CDR3 reads CASSVQGLETQYF. CDR3 bases: TGTGCCAGCAGCGTCCAGGGGCTGGAGACCCAGTACTTC.

The chain employs TRBV6-5 and TRBJ2-5; 10 bases agree with TRBD2. J lost 2 bases, V lost 6 bases, and 6 bases had no gene match. The CDR3 contains 15 residues. Germline CDR1 is MNHEY and CDR2 is SVGAGI. For the CDR3, the DNA is TGTGCCAGCAGCCCTAGCGGGGGAAAGCAAGAGACCCAGTACTTC. Translating gives CASSPSGGKQETQYF.

This clonotype turned up a few times. J is TRBJ2-4 and V is TRBV6-5; 10 nucleotides agree with TRBD2. Germline values: CDR1 MNHEY, CDR2 SVGAGI. After removal of 9 bases from V and 6 bases from J, the junction contained 14 bases not matched to a gene. This CDR3 comprises 16 residues. CDR3 DNA: TGTGCCAGTGGGACTAGCGAGAGGGCTGGGGTAAACATTCAGTACTTC. It encodes CASGTSERAGVNIQYF.

The rearrangement links TRBV6-1 to TRBJ2-1, with D perhaps matching TRBD1 (6 bases). Germline CDR1 and CDR2: MNHNS and SASEGT. The CDR3 sequence is 16 residues long. V lost 7 bases and J lost 9, with 25 bases in between. The CDR3 loop is CASTLQGLALYGEQFF. In DNA, the CDR3 is TGTGCCAGCACCCTACAGGGTCTCGCTTTATACGGTGAGCAGTTCTTC.

Concerning this clonotype: Compared with germline, one end of the junction differs, possibly owing to a read error. This chain links TRBV6-2 or TRBV6-3 with TRBJ2-1, with TRBD2 identical over 12 bases. Germline lookup yields CDR1 MNHEY and CDR2 SVGEGT. The CDR3 length is 16 residues. For the CDR3, the DNA is TGTGCCTGCAGTCAGCCTAGCGGGAGGGCTTACAATGAGCAGTTCTTC. Residues: CACSQPSGRAYNEQFF.

This rearrangement joins TRBV14 to TRBJ2-3, with D unclear. Trimming shortened V by 3 bases and J by 0 bases, and 13 bases separated the two germline ends. Germline CDR1 and CDR2: SGHDN and FVKESK. The CDR3 covers 16 residues. This chain's CDR3 is CASSQLFGESTDTQYF. The CDR3 bases are TGTGCCAGCAGCCAGCTCTTTGGTGAGAGCACAGATACGCAGTATTTT.

CDR3 sequence reads: CSATYGTGANVLTF. As DNA, the CDR3 is TGCAGTGCTACCTATGGTACTGGGGCCAACGTCCTGACTTTC. The gene calls are TRBV20-1 and TRBJ2-6; D is ambiguous. This CDR3 contains 14 residues. Germline V gene lookup returns CDR1 DFQATT and CDR2 SNEGSKA (reference sequence). Trimming stripped 4 bases from V and 2 bases from J, with 9 bases between.